This T cell receptor (beta chain) was profiled in a study of blood T cell repertoires in COVID-19. Study summary: COVID-19 samples from acute and convalescent phases originated in the United States, Italy and Spain. The cDNA or gDNA used as material had been derived from T cells, B-cell-depleted T cells, or PBMCs.

Germline CDR1 and CDR2: SGDLS and YYNGEE. V dropped 4 bases and J dropped 0; count of bases not matched to a gene: 4. The CDR3 consists of 16 residues. Authors' analysis steps: Amplification of reference gene primers provided the estimated nucleated cell counts. Sequencing used immunoSEQ multiplex PCR; TCRdb keeps in-frame clones, though not all of them. D and trimming come from the DNA, and the V and J calls and clone size come from that table. In the table there are 65,000 to 70,000 clones, about 80% of which are singletons. Sequencing was done on a sample of peripheral blood. The chain employs TRBV9 and TRBJ2-1; 10 nucleotides align to TRBD2. The clonotype was recovered from a human donor in a cohort sampled during active COVID-19. The CDR3 DNA follows: TGTGCCAGCAGCAGGGGACTAGCGAGCTCCTACAATGAGCAGTTCTTC. It is translated as CASSRGLASSYNEQFF.